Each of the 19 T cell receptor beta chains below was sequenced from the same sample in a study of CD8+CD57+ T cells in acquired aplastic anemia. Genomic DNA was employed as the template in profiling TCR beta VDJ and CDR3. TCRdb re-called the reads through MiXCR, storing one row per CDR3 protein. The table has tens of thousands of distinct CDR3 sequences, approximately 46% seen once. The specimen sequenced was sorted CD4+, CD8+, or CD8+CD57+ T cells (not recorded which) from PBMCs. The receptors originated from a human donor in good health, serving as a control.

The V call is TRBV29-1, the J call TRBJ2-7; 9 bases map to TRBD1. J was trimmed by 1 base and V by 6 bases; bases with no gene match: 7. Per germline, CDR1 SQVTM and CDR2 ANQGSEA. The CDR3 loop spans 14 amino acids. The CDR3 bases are TGCAGCGTCGCCGGGACAGGGAATTCCTACGAGCAGTACTTC. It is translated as CSVAGTGNSYEQYF.

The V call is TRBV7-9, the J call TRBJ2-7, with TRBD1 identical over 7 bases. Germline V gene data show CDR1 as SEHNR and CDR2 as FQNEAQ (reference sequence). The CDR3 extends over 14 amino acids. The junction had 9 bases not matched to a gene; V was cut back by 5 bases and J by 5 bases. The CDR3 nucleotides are TGTGCCAGCAGCATTCGGACAGGTCGCGACGAGCAGTACTTC. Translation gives CASSIRTGRDEQYF. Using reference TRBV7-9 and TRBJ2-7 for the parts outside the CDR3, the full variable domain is DTGVSQNPRHKITKRGQNVTFRCDPISEHNRLYWYRQTLGQGPEFLTYFQNEAQLEKSRLLSDRFSAERPKGSFSTLEIQRTEQGDSAMYLCASSIRTGRDEQYFGPGTRLTVT.

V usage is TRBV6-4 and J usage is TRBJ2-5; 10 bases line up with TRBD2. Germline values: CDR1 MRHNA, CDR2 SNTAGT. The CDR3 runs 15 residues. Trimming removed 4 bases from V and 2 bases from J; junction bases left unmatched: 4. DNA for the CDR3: TGTGCCAGCAGTGCGGCTAGCGGGGGACAAGAGACCCAGTACTTC. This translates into CASSAASGGQETQYF.

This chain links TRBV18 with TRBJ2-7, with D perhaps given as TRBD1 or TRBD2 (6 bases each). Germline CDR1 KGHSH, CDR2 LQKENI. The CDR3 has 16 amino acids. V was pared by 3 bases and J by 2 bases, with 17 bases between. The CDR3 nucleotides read TGTGCCAGCTCACCTTCCTCGGGGGCTCCAGCCTACGAGCAGTACTTC. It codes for CASSPSSGAPAYEQYF.

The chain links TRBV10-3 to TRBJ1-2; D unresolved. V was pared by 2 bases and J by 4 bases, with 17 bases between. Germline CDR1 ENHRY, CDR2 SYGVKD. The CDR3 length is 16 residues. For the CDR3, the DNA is TGTGCCATCAGTGAGCTTTGGGCCAGGTTTCTCTATGGCTACACCTTC. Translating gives CAISELWARFLYGYTF.

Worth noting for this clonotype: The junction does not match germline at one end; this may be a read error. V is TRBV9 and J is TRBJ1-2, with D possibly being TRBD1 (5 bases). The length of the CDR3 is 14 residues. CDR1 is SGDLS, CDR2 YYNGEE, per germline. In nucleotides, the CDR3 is TGTGCCAGCAGCGTAGAGGAGGGGAACTATGGCCACACCTTC. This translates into CASSVEEGNYGHTF.

CDR3 residues: CATGPSAGELFF. The CDR3 nucleotides are TGTGCCACCGGGCCTAGCGCCGGGGAGCTGTTTTTT. V and J are TRBV25-1 and TRBJ2-2; weak D call: TRBD2 (6 bases). CDR3 size: 12 residues. V was clipped by 10 bases and J by 6 bases, with 12 bases between them. CDR1 is MGHDK, CDR2 SYGVNS, per germline.

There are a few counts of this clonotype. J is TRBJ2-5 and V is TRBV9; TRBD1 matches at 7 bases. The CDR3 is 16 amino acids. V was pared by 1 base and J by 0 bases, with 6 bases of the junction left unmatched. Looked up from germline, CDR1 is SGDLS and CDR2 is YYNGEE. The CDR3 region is CASSVLGQMDQETQYF. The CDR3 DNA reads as TGTGCCAGCAGCGTATTGGGACAGATGGACCAAGAGACCCAGTACTTC.

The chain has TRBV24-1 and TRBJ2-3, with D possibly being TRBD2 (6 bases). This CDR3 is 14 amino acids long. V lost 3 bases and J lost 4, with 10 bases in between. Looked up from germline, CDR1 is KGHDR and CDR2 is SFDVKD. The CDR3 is CATSDAGRADTQYF. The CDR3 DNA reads TGTGCCACCAGTGATGCGGGACGCGCAGATACGCAGTATTTT.

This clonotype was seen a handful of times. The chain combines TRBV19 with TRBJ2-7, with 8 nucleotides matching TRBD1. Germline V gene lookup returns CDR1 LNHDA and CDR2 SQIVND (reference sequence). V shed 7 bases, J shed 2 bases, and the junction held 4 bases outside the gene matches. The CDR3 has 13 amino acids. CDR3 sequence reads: CASTPTGAYEQYF. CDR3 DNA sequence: TGTGCCAGTACTCCGACAGGGGCCTACGAGCAGTACTTC.

The CDR3: CASSVRDQETQYF. The CDR3 nucleotides are TGTGCCAGCAGTGTCCGAGACCAAGAGACCCAGTACTTC. The chain uses TRBV25-1 and TRBJ2-5; D is unresolved. CDR1 and CDR2 from the germline V gene are MGHDK and SYGVNS. Trimming removed 4 bases from V and 0 bases from J, with 6 bases in between. The CDR3 is 13 residues long.

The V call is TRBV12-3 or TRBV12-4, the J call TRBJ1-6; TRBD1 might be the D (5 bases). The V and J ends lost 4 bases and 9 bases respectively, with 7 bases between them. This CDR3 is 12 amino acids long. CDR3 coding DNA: TGTGCCAGCAGTTCGGGACCTTCACCCCTCCACTTT. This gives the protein CASSSGPSPLHF.

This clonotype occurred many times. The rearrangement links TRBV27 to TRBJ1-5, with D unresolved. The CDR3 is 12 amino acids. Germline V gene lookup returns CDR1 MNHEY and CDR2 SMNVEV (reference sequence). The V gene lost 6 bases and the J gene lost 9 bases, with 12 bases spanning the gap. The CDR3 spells CASSLTAGPQHF. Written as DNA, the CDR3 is TGTGCCAGCAGCCTTACCGCAGGGCCCCAGCATTTT.

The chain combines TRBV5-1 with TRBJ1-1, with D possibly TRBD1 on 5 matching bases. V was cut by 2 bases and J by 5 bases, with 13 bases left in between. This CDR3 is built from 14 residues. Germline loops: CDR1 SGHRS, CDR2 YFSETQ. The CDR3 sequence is CASSLSPGPTEAFF. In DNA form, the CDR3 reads TGCGCCAGCAGCTTAAGTCCGGGGCCGACTGAAGCTTTCTTT.

In DNA, the CDR3 is TGTGCCAGCAGCTGGAGGGGTACTTCCTACGAGCAGTACTTC. Encoded protein: CASSWRGTSYEQYF. The gene calls are TRBV7-8 and TRBJ2-7, with D perhaps TRBD2 (6 bases). Looked up from germline, CDR1 is SGHVS and CDR2 is FQNEAQ. CDR3 size: 14 residues. V was pared by 4 bases and J by 1 base, with 11 bases between.

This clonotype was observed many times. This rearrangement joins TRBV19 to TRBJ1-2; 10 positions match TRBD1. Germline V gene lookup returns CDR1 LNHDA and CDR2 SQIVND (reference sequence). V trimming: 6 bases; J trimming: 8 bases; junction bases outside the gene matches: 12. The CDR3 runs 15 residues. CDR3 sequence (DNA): TGTGCCAGTAGCCCGAGACAGGGGGCGCAAGGCGGCTACACCTTC. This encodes CASSPRQGAQGGYTF. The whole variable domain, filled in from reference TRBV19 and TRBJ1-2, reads DGGITQSPKYLFRKEGQNVTLSCEQNLNHDAMYWYRQDPGQGLRLIYYSQIVNDFQKGDIAEGYSVSREKKESFPLTVTSAQKNPTAFYLCASSPRQGAQGGYTFGSGTRLTVV.

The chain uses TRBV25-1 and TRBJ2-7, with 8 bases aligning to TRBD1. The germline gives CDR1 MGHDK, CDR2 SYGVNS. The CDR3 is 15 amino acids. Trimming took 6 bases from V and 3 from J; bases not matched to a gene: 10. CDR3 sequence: CASSQDREVLYEQYF. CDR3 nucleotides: TGTGCCAGCAGCCAGGACAGGGAGGTTCTCTACGAGCAGTACTTC.

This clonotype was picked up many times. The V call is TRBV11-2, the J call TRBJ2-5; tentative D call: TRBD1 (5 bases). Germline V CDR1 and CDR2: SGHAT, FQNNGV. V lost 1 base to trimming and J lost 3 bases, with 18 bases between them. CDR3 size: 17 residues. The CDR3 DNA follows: TGTGCCAGCAGCTTAGGTCGGGCAGGGTTGGATAAAGAGACCCAGTACTTC. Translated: CASSLGRAGLDKETQYF.

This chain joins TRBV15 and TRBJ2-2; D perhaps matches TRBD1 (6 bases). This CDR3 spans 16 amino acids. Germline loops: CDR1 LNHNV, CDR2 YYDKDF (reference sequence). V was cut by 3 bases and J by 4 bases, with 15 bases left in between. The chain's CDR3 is CATSSLRADSTGELFF. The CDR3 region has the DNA TGTGCCACCAGCAGCCTCCGGGCGGACAGCACCGGGGAGCTGTTTTTT.